This T cell receptor beta chain came from a study of T cell responses to AZD1222 COVID-19 vaccine. The CDR3 spans 14 residues. Germline V gene lookup returns CDR1 SGHDN and CDR2 FVKESK. Between the trimmed V and J ends, which lost 2 bases and 3 bases, there was a span of 11 bases. Method: immunoSEQ multiplex PCR; TCRdb's copy keeps in-frame clones and lacks some. The data contain 100,000 to 150,000 clones, about nine tenths of them seen just once; the ten biggest clones take up approximately 1.1%. The sequence was obtained from an adult in good health. The V call is TRBV14, the J call TRBJ2-7, with D possibly being TRBD2 (5 bases). Sample: peripheral blood, taken on day 0 of AZD1222 vaccination. In DNA form, the CDR3 reads TGTGCCAGCAGCCAATTAAGCGGAGACTACGAGCAGTACTTC. It yields the protein CASSQLSGDYEQYF.